This T cell receptor beta chain was recovered during a study of Ad26.COV2.S vaccination and SARS-CoV-2 variants. General study findings and limits: Total responses of T cells may have been underestimated by the analyses of TCR breadth and depth.

As for treatment: 15 to 20 received Ad26.COV2.S at low or high dose, single or two shots; several received placebo; per-sample allocation not given. Sampling took place 63 days after the first vaccine or placebo injection. Worth noting for this clone: Its antigen remains unknown.

The CDR3 sequence is 15 residues long. V dropped 5 bases and J dropped 0 bases, with 15 bases sitting between them. Germline V lookup: CDR1 SGHRS, CDR2 YFSETQ. Libraries were prepared by immunoSEQ multiplex PCR; TCRdb keeps only in-frame clonotypes and omits some of them. The profile covers approximately 250,000 clones, with approximately 90% appearing a single time and less than 3% taken by the ten largest. The TCR sequence derives from a person between 18 and 65 years old who received the Ad26.COV2.S COVID-19 vaccine or a placebo. The sequencing here drew on peripheral blood, taken in a trial of Ad26.COV2.S vaccine versus placebo. The chain links TRBV5-1 to TRBJ2-7; D may be TRBD2 (5 bases). CDR3 residues: CASRIDGLNSYEQYF. CDR3 coding DNA: TGCGCCAGCAGGATCGACGGACTCAACTCCTACGAGCAGTACTTC.